The clone carrying this T cell receptor beta chain was seen only once. Its antigen remains unknown. The data derive from a study of identical twins. Points from the study as a whole: For cord blood, abundant beta clonotypes had fewer insertions, unlike memory repertoires, which showed none.

V lost 8 bases, J lost 5 bases, and 7 bases stayed unmatched. The CDR3 is made up of 15 amino acids. From germline, CDR1 is SQVTM and CDR2 ANQGSEA. Template switching added a universal primer binding site, and final cDNA carried unique molecular identifiers. TCRdb reprocessed the 5' RACE reads via MiXCR and lists one record per CDR3 protein. The sample holds 1.5 million to 2 million distinct CDR3 sequences, less than 35% seen once. The receptor was isolated from a newborn girl in good health. The genes are TRBV29-1 and TRBJ2-2, with 14 nucleotides matching TRBD2. Material for sequencing was cord blood. CDR3 sequence: CSYGTSGSGTGELFF. The CDR3 DNA follows: TGCAGCTACGGGACTAGCGGGAGTGGTACCGGGGAGCTGTTTTTT.